A selection of T cell receptor beta chains follows, all from one sample in a study of beta chain features in type 1 diabetes. This table comes from immunoSEQ multiplex PCR, and its TCRdb copy is limited to in-frame clones, with some not included. Of hundreds of thousands of clones listed, approximately 31% are singletons. Sample: naive CD4+ T cells from blood. All receptors derive from a man aged 18-30 years in good health. Both conserved end residues are part of each CDR3. D genes are given only for firm matches. Rows give clone size only sometimes, using once, few, many, or a class for an expanded clone.

j_call: TRBJ1-2; clone_size: few; v_call: TRBV29-1; d_call: .; cdr3_aa: CSVEDPPDLRLSGYTF; cdr3_nt: TGCAGCGTTGAAGACCCTCCCGACCTCAGGTTGTCTGGCTACACCTTC
j_call: TRBJ1-4; clone_size: few; v_call: TRBV7-2; d_call: .; cdr3_aa: CASSLELGKLFF; cdr3_nt: TGTGCCAGCAGCTTAGAGTTGGGAAAACTGTTTTTT
j_call: TRBJ2-3; clone_size: few; v_call: TRBV29-1; d_call: TRBD2; cdr3_aa: CSGLTSGSREDTQYF; cdr3_nt: TGCAGCGGGCTAACTAGCGGGAGTCGGGAAGATACGCAGTATTTT
j_call: TRBJ2-1; clone_size: few; v_call: TRBV4-3; d_call: TRBD1; cdr3_aa: CASSPRTGRGNEQFF; cdr3_nt: TGCGCCAGCAGCCCTAGGACAGGGCGGGGAAATGAGCAGTTCTTC
j_call: TRBJ2-3; clone_size: .; v_call: TRBV7-2; d_call: .; cdr3_aa: CASSYAVLRGTDTQYF; cdr3_nt: TGTGCCAGCAGCTATGCCGTTCTTCGGGGCACAGATACGCAGTATTTT
j_call: TRBJ2-5; clone_size: .; v_call: TRBV7-9; d_call: .; cdr3_aa: CASSRRGAQETQYF; cdr3_nt: TGTGCCAGCAGCCGACGAGGGGCCCAAGAGACCCAGTACTTC
j_call: TRBJ2-3; clone_size: .; v_call: TRBV10-3; d_call: .; cdr3_aa: CAISGGDTIADTQYF; cdr3_nt: TGTGCCATCAGTGGAGGGGACACAATAGCAGATACGCAGTATTTT
j_call: TRBJ2-3; clone_size: .; v_call: TRBV6-6; d_call: .; cdr3_aa: CASSYSGVTDTQYF; cdr3_nt: TGTGCCAGCAGTTACTCCGGAGTTACAGATACGCAGTATTTT
j_call: TRBJ2-7; clone_size: .; v_call: TRBV20-1; d_call: .; cdr3_aa: CSATQAYEQYF; cdr3_nt: TGCAGTGCTACACAGGCCTACGAGCAGTACTTC
j_call: TRBJ1-1; clone_size: .; v_call: TRBV9; d_call: TRBD1; cdr3_aa: CASSVDGTDTEAFF; cdr3_nt: TGTGCCAGCAGCGTAGACGGGACAGACACTGAAGCTTTCTTT
j_call: TRBJ2-3; clone_size: few; v_call: TRBV4-3; d_call: .; cdr3_aa: CASSQDTAGGTDTQYF; cdr3_nt: TGCGCCAGCAGCCAAGATACAGCGGGTGGCACAGATACGCAGTATTTT
j_call: TRBJ1-2; clone_size: .; v_call: TRBV4-1; d_call: .; cdr3_aa: CASSPSSGGLNYGYTF; cdr3_nt: TGCGCCAGCAGCCCTTCCAGTGGAGGGTTAAACTATGGCTACACCTTC
j_call: TRBJ2-3; clone_size: .; v_call: TRBV30; d_call: .; cdr3_aa: CAWSADGARGTDTQYF; cdr3_nt: TGTGCCTGGAGTGCCGATGGCGCTAGGGGCACAGATACGCAGTATTTT
j_call: TRBJ2-2; clone_size: .; v_call: TRBV9; d_call: .; cdr3_aa: CASSPRSTGELFF; cdr3_nt: TGTGCCAGCAGCCCTCGGAGCACCGGGGAGCTGTTTTTT
j_call: TRBJ2-5; clone_size: .; v_call: TRBV29-1; d_call: TRBD2; cdr3_aa: CSVLGLAGIQETQYF; cdr3_nt: TGCAGCGTTTTGGGACTAGCGGGTATCCAAGAGACCCAGTACTTC
j_call: TRBJ2-7; clone_size: few; v_call: TRBV29-1; d_call: .; cdr3_aa: CSVERQAKGEQYF; cdr3_nt: TGCAGCGTTGAGCGACAGGCTAAGGGCGAGCAGTACTTC
j_call: TRBJ1-2; clone_size: few; v_call: TRBV30; d_call: .; cdr3_aa: CAWSRVGLVSGYTF; cdr3_nt: TGTGCCTGGAGCAGGGTTGGTTTAGTCAGTGGCTACACCTTC
j_call: TRBJ2-1; clone_size: few; v_call: TRBV5-1; d_call: .; cdr3_aa: CASSSNQDEQFF; cdr3_nt: TGCGCCAGCAGCTCGAATCAAGATGAGCAGTTCTTC
j_call: TRBJ2-7; clone_size: few; v_call: TRBV7-2; d_call: .; cdr3_aa: CASSLVREGTYEQYF; cdr3_nt: TGTGCCAGCAGCTTAGTCAGGGAAGGGACCTACGAGCAGTACTTC
j_call: TRBJ1-1; clone_size: few; v_call: TRBV29-1; d_call: TRBD1; cdr3_aa: CSMRQGLDTEAFF; cdr3_nt: TGCAGCATGAGACAGGGTCTGGACACTGAAGCTTTCTTT
j_call: TRBJ2-1; clone_size: .; v_call: TRBV30; d_call: .; cdr3_aa: CAWSIGQFGEQFF; cdr3_nt: TGTGCCTGGAGTATTGGACAGTTTGGTGAGCAGTTCTTC
j_call: TRBJ2-1; clone_size: .; v_call: TRBV7-2; d_call: TRBD2; cdr3_aa: CASSALAGVDNEQFF; cdr3_nt: TGTGCCAGCAGCGCACTAGCGGGAGTGGATAATGAGCAGTTCTTC
j_call: TRBJ1-4; clone_size: .; v_call: TRBV25-1; d_call: TRBD1; cdr3_aa: CASRSGTGGEKLFF; cdr3_nt: TGTGCCAGCAGATCCGGGACAGGGGGCGAAAAACTGTTTTTT
j_call: TRBJ2-1; clone_size: .; v_call: TRBV9; d_call: .; cdr3_aa: CASSETLQGRDEQFF; cdr3_nt: TGTGCCAGCAGCGAGACTTTACAGGGCCGCGATGAGCAGTTCTTC